The next 17 T cell receptor beta chains were all read from a single sample in a study of long-term antiretroviral therapy in people with HIV. Researchers ran immunoSEQ v3.0 at survey level. The method was immunoSEQ multiplex PCR; TCRdb's version includes in-frame clones alone and lacks a portion of them. The table lists more than 20,000 clones, around four fifths of them singletons. The sample in question was unsorted PBMCs, obtained 1.9 years after starting antiretroviral therapy. Source of these receptors: a woman aged 45 to 65 with HIV.

This clone was recorded a few times. The chain uses TRBV2 and TRBJ2-5, with 9 nucleotides matching TRBD1. The trim removed 8 bases at V and 4 bases at J, leaving 8 bases unmatched. The CDR3 loop spans 14 amino acids. CDR1 and CDR2 (germline): SNHLY, FYNNEI. The CDR3 reads CASQQGAGVETQYF. CDR3 in DNA: TGTGCCAGCCAACAGGGGGCGGGGGTAGAGACCCAGTACTTC.

The chain carries TRBV5-1 and TRBJ2-7; D is unresolved. The germline gives CDR1 SGHRS, CDR2 YFSETQ. There are 14 residues in the CDR3. Trimming stripped 0 bases from V and 7 bases from J, with 14 bases between. The CDR3 here is CASSLVADSREQYF. DNA of the CDR3: TGCGCCAGCAGCTTGGTGGCAGACTCACGGGAGCAGTACTTC.

The chain couples TRBV27 to TRBJ1-5; 7 bases map to TRBD1. V shed 3 bases, J shed 7 bases, and the junction held 12 bases outside the gene matches. The CDR3 is made up of 16 amino acids. Germline V lookup: CDR1 MNHEY, CDR2 SMNVEV (reference sequence). CDR3 in amino acids: CASSFPLTGSDQPQHF. In nucleotides, the CDR3 is TGTGCCAGCAGTTTTCCCTTGACAGGGTCAGACCAGCCCCAGCATTTT.

The genes are TRBV27 and TRBJ2-7; no clear D gene. Germline V lookup: CDR1 MNHEY, CDR2 SMNVEV (reference sequence). This CDR3 comprises 14 residues. Between the trimmed V and J ends, which lost 5 bases and 7 bases, there was a span of 18 bases. The CDR3 loop is CASSPDNLPVEQYF. The CDR3 DNA reads TGTGCCAGCAGTCCTGACAATCTTCCTGTGGAGCAGTACTTC.

This sequence joins TRBV4-1 and TRBJ2-2; D unclear. Trimming cost V 0 bases and J 0 bases, with 8 bases left between them. Germline lookup yields CDR1 MGHRA and CDR2 YSYEKL. The CDR3 has 16 residues. CDR3 DNA: TGCGCCAGCAGCCAAGATCCCAGGTCGAACACCGGGGAGCTGTTTTTT. Translated, it gives CASSQDPRSNTGELFF.

V usage is TRBV5-1 and J usage is TRBJ2-7; TRBD2 aligns across 7 bases. This CDR3 has 13 amino acids. Germline CDR1 and CDR2: SGHRS and YFSETQ. V was pared by 4 bases and J by 5 bases, with 6 bases of the junction left unmatched. The CDR3 DNA reads TGCGCCAGCAGCCCGGGCGGGAGCCACGAGCAGTACTTC. Translated: CASSPGGSHEQYF.

The chain carries TRBV5-5 and TRBJ1-2; the D gene is possibly TRBD1 (5 bases). Trimming pared 1 base from V and 1 base from J, leaving 8 bases between. CDR1 is SGHKS, CDR2 YYEKEE, per germline (reference sequence). This CDR3 comprises 14 residues. The DNA for the CDR3 is TGTGCCAGCAGCTTGCAGGGAGGTAACTATGGCTACACCTTC. The encoded protein is CASSLQGGNYGYTF.

The chain carries TRBV6-5 and TRBJ1-1; 10 positions agree with TRBD1. CDR1 and CDR2 from the germline V gene are MNHEY and SVGAGI. J gave up 5 bases and V 7 bases, and 4 bases lay outside the gene matches. The CDR3 loop spans 13 amino acids. The DNA for the CDR3 is TGTGCCAGCACCAGGACAGGGGGAACTGAAGCTTTCTTT. Translating it yields CASTRTGGTEAFF.

The chain couples TRBV6-6 to TRBJ2-7; possibly TRBD1 for D (5 bases). Trimming removed 4 bases at V and 7 bases at J, with 14 bases between. The CDR3 sequence is 13 residues long. From germline, CDR1 is MNHNY and CDR2 SVGAGI (reference sequence). The CDR3 spells CASSSQGMGEQYF. The CDR3, as DNA: TGTGCCAGCAGTTCGCAGGGAATGGGTGAGCAGTACTTC.

The V call is TRBV2, the J call TRBJ1-6; TRBD1 aligns across 9 bases. V was clipped by 7 bases and J by 6 bases; unmatched bases: 7. The CDR3 is made up of 15 amino acids. Germline CDR1 and CDR2: SNHLY and FYNNEI. The CDR3 DNA reads TGTGCCAGCAACACACAGGGGGCGGTTAATTCACCCCTCCACTTT. Encoded protein: CASNTQGAVNSPLHF.

This chain connects TRBV7-3 to TRBJ2-7, with 7 bases aligning to TRBD2. The V gene end was trimmed by 2 bases and the J gene end by 2 bases; junction bases not matched to a gene: 6. Germline CDR1 is SGHTA and CDR2 is FQGTGA. This CDR3 region has 15 residues. The CDR3 region has the DNA TGTGCCAGCAGCTTATCAGCGGGGAATACCTACGAGCAGTACTTC. This codes for CASSLSAGNTYEQYF.

The chain recombines TRBV7-8 with TRBJ2-7; possibly TRBD2 for D (6 bases). The V gene lost 4 bases and the J gene lost 7 bases, with 11 bases spanning the gap. Germline values: CDR1 SGHVS, CDR2 FQNEAQ. This CDR3 region has 12 residues. The CDR3 nucleotides are TGTGCCAGCAGCTCGGTAGGGAGGGAGCAGTACTTC. Translation: CASSSVGREQYF.

J is TRBJ2-1 and V is TRBV2, with 10 bases matching TRBD1. The CDR3 extends over 15 amino acids. Germline V gene lookup returns CDR1 SNHLY and CDR2 FYNNEI. With V trimmed by 7 bases and J by 3 bases, 6 bases remained unmatched. CDR3 nucleotides: TGTGCCAGCACCCCGGACAGGGGGTTCTACAATGAGCAGTTCTTC. This sequence encodes CASTPDRGFYNEQFF.

The V gene is TRBV11-2, the J gene TRBJ2-4, with D perhaps TRBD2 (7 bases). The germline V gene encodes CDR1 SGHAT and CDR2 FQNNGV. The CDR3 runs to 17 residues. Deletions cut 7 bases from V and 9 bases from J, with 28 bases between. The CDR3 reads CASTLGGGRGGIIIQYF. The CDR3 DNA sequence: TGTGCCAGCACCCTAGGGGGGGGCAGGGGAGGGATAATCATTCAGTACTTC.

This chain connects TRBV21-1 to TRBJ2-3; no check of the table's D call, TRBD1, against the DNA was made. TRBV21-1 is given as a pseudogene. The CDR3 spans 20 residues. The CDR3, as DNA: TGTGCCAGCAGCAAAGGCGACAGGGGACGACGTGGATCTAGCACAGATACGCAGTATTTT. Its protein product is CASSKGDRGRRGSSTDTQYF.

The V and J genes are TRBV6-6 and TRBJ2-5; D not resolved. Trimming removed 6 bases at V and 2 bases at J, with 13 bases between. CDR3 size: 14 residues. Germline V CDR1 and CDR2: MNHNY, SVGAGI (reference sequence). The CDR3 reads CASRTQEIQETQYF. CDR3 DNA: TGTGCCAGCAGGACTCAGGAAATTCAAGAGACCCAGTACTTC.

The chain joins TRBV6-1 to TRBJ2-3, with a weak D call TRBD1 (5 bases). The CDR3 length is 17 residues. V lost 3 bases, J lost 5 bases, and 21 bases lay in between. In germline, CDR1 is MNHNS, CDR2 SASEGT. Here the CDR3 DNA reads TGTGCCAGCAGTGACTGGGGCGCGGAATTTGAATTAGATACGCAGTATTTT. Its protein product is CASSDWGAEFELDTQYF.